A single sample is the source of the 10 T cell receptor beta chains below, sequenced in a study of CD4 T cells in relation to SARS-CoV-2 and coronaviruses. This table comes from immunoSEQ multiplex PCR, and its TCRdb copy is limited to in-frame clones, with some not included. This table has approximately 20,000 clones, about four fifths appearing once. Their cognate antigens are unknown. CD4+ T cells from unexposed donors were obtained before the COVID-19 pandemic (2011-2018). After roughly 9 days of culture, CD4+ T cells were isolated. The specimen sequenced was CD4+ T cells from PBMCs, cultured in vitro. The receptors come from a human donor in good health.

The chain carries TRBV28 and TRBJ1-3; D not resolved. Trimming stripped 2 bases from V and 0 bases from J, with 8 bases between. The CDR3 is 15 amino acids. Germline V gives CDR1 MDHEN, CDR2 SYDVKM. CDR3 sequence reads: CASSLPGISGNTIYF. Here the CDR3 DNA reads TGTGCCAGCAGTTTACCGGGAATCTCTGGAAACACCATATATTTT.

The chain links TRBV2 to TRBJ2-1; possibly TRBD1 for D (6 bases). V shed 7 bases and J shed 0 bases, with 10 bases lying between them. Germline CDR1 and CDR2: SNHLY and FYNNEI. The CDR3 runs to 14 residues. The CDR3: CASTGQSSYNEQFF. CDR3 nucleotides: TGTGCCAGCACCGGACAGTCCTCCTACAATGAGCAGTTCTTC.

The gene calls are TRBV10-2 and TRBJ2-7; D could derive from TRBD1 or TRBD2 (5 bases each). Germline V lookup: CDR1 WSHSY, CDR2 SAAADI. The V and J ends lost 4 bases and 3 bases respectively, with 10 bases between them. The CDR3 spans 13 residues. The CDR3 here is CASSVGPHYEQYF. DNA of the CDR3: TGCGCCAGCAGTGTGGGACCTCACTACGAGCAGTACTTC.

This clone was detected a few times. The chain uses TRBV28 and TRBJ1-2; no firm D call. CDR1 and CDR2 from the germline V gene are MDHEN and SYDVKM. Trimming removed 2 bases at V and 5 bases at J, with 6 bases between. This CDR3 contains 12 residues. CDR3 sequence: CASSLGSYGYTF. DNA of the CDR3: TGTGCCAGCAGTTTAGGGAGTTATGGCTACACCTTC.

The gene calls are TRBV2 and TRBJ1-1, with no clear D. The CDR3 is 10 amino acids. The V and J ends lost 7 bases and 11 bases respectively, with 11 bases between them. The germline V gene has CDR1 SNHLY and CDR2 FYNNEI. The DNA for the CDR3 is TGTGCCAGCACAAATCCCGGTGCTTTCTTT. Residues: CASTNPGAFF. The full variable domain, in which reference TRBV2 and TRBJ1-1 provide the parts outside the CDR3, is EPEVTQTPSHQVTQMGQEVILRCVPISNHLYFYWYRQILGQKVEFLVSFYNNEISEKSEIFDDQFSVERPDGSNFTLKIRSTKLEDSAMYFCASTNPGAFFGQGTRLTVV.

In this sample, this clone turned up a few times. The chain carries TRBV7-9 and TRBJ2-7, with TRBD1 identical over 9 bases. The CDR3 has 14 amino acids. The trim removed 4 bases at V and 6 bases at J, leaving 7 bases unmatched. CDR1 and CDR2 (germline): SEHNR, FQNEAQ (reference sequence). The CDR3: CASSYAGTGIEQYF. CDR3 nucleotides: TGTGCCAGCAGCTATGCCGGGACAGGGATCGAGCAGTACTTC.

This chain uses TRBV5-1 with TRBJ2-7; D gene uncertain. V was clipped by 3 bases and J by 4 bases, with 5 bases between them. The CDR3 loop spans 11 amino acids. Germline CDR1 SGHRS, CDR2 YFSETQ. CDR3 protein: CASSSTYEQYF. The CDR3 DNA sequence: TGCGCCAGCAGCTCAACATACGAGCAGTACTTC.

This chain uses TRBV6-1 with TRBJ1-6; D is perhaps TRBD1 (6 bases). The V gene lost 0 bases and the J gene lost 8 bases, with 17 bases spanning the gap. Germline values: CDR1 MNHNS, CDR2 SASEGT. The CDR3 spans 17 residues. DNA for the CDR3: TGTGCCAGCAGTGAAGCTGTGGGGGGCTCTCACTATTCACCCCTCCACTTT. As protein: CASSEAVGGSHYSPLHF.

The CDR3 DNA sequence: TGTGCCAGCTCGGGCCGGACTAGCGCTTTCTCCTACGAGCAGTACTTC. This gives the protein CASSGRTSAFSYEQYF. The V and J genes are TRBV18 and TRBJ2-7; 9 bases fit TRBD2. The length of the CDR3 is 16 residues. Germline loops: CDR1 KGHSH, CDR2 LQKENI. V lost 6 bases and J lost 0; bases outside the gene matches: 9. Filled out from reference TRBV18 and TRBJ2-7, the complete variable domain reads NAGVMQNPRHLVRRRGQEARLRCSPMKGHSHVYWYRQLPEEGLKFMVYLQKENIIDESGMPKERFSAEFPKEGPSILRIQQVVRGDSAAYFCASSGRTSAFSYEQYFGPGTRLTVT.

This sequence joins TRBV28 and TRBJ2-4; D possibly matches TRBD1 or TRBD2 (5 bases each). V dropped 5 bases and J dropped 0 bases, with 14 bases sitting between them. From germline, CDR1 is MDHEN and CDR2 SYDVKM. This CDR3 comprises 16 residues. Here the CDR3 DNA reads TGTGCCAGCAGTCTCACCGGGACCCAAGCCAAAAACATTCAGTACTTC. Protein sequence: CASSLTGTQAKNIQYF.